This T cell receptor beta chain was identified during a study of beta chain features in type 1 diabetes. Study overall: Cell yields, gender and age were similar in healthy donors and patients. Overall study findings and caveats: Patients with Type 1 diabetes showed moderately but significantly shorter TCRB CDR3s in all four CD4+ subsets.

CD4+ naive, central memory, regulatory and stem cell-like memory cells were sorted via CD45RO/CCR7/CD25/CD127/CD95/CD27. Sorted populations were all over 95% pure. This clone was counted between two and nine times. Antigen unknown. The investigators reverse transcribed all of the isolated RNA, so they sequenced expressed TCRB transcripts. Here immunoSEQ multiplex PCR was the method, and the copy in TCRdb shows in-frame clones only, minus some. The data show a few hundred thousand clones, 9.6% seen once. This clonotype was sampled from a man between 25 and 39 years old with type 1 diabetes. Sequencing was done on a sample of central memory CD4+ T cells from blood.

The CDR3, as DNA: TGTGCCTGGACTCAAACAGGGACCTATGGAAAACTGTTTTTT. Translating gives CAWTQTGTYGKLFF. The gene calls are TRBV30 and TRBJ1-4, with D perhaps matching TRBD1 (6 bases). V was pared by 4 bases and J by 10 bases, with 19 bases between. CDR1 GTSNPN and CDR2 SVGIG come from the germline V gene (reference sequence). The CDR3 runs to 14 residues.